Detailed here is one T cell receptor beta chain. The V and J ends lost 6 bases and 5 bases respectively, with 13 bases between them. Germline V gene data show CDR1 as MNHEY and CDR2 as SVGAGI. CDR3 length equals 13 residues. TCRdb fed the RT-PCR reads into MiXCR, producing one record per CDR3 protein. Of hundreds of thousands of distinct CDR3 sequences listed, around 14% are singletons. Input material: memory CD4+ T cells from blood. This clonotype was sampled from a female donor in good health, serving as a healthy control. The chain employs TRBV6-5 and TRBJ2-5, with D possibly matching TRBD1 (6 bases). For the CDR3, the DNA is TGTGCCAGCAGGACAGGTGACCGGGAGACCCAGTACTTC. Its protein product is CASRTGDRETQYF.